This TCR beta chain came from a study of CD8 T cells in Susac syndrome. CDR3 length: 14 amino acids. The V gene end was trimmed by 1 base and the J gene end by 2 bases; junction bases not matched to a gene: 1. Germline loops: CDR1 DFQATT, CDR2 SNEGSKA (reference sequence). Reverse transcription of roughly 0.45 to 1 ug RNA was performed with random hexamers. It was immunoSEQ multiplex PCR that amplified TCR beta CDR3 across 54 Vbeta and 13 Jbeta. TCRdb re-analysed the immunoSEQ multiplex PCR reads in MiXCR, keeping a single row per CDR3 protein. This sample carries more than 120,000 distinct CDR3 sequences, 94% of them seen once, and the ten largest clones take over 0.07%.

The gene calls are TRBV20-1 and TRBJ1-3, with 8 positions matching TRBD1. This TCR was sampled from a human donor in good health. Sequencing was performed on CD4+ T cells from PBMCs. The CDR3 reads CSARVQGAGNTIYF. CDR3 nucleotides: TGCAGTGCTAGAGTACAGGGGGCTGGAAACACCATATATTTT.